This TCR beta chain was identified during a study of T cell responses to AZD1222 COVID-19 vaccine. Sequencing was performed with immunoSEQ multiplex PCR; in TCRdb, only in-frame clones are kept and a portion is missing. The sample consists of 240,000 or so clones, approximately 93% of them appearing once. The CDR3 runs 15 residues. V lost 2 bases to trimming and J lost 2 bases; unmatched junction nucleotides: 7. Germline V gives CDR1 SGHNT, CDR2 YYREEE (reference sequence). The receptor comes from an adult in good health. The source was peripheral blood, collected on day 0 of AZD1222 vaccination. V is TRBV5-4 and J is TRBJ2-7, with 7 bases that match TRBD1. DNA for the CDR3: TGTGCCAGCAGCTTTACTGGGGACAGACCCTACGAGCAGTACTTC. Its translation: CASSFTGDRPYEQYF.